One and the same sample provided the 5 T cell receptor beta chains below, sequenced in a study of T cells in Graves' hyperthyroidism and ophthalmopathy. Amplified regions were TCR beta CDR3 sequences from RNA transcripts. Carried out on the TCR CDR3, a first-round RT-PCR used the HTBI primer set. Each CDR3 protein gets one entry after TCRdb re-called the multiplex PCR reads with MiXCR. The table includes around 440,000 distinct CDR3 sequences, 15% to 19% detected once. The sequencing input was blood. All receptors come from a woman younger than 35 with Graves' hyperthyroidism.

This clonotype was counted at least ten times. The CDR3 protein is CASSREGVGEQYF. In nucleotides, the CDR3 is TGTGCCAGCTCCCGGGAAGGGGTCGGGGAGCAGTACTTC. This sequence joins TRBV7-2 and TRBJ2-7; perhaps D is TRBD1 or TRBD2 (5 bases each). Looked up from germline, CDR1 is SGHTA and CDR2 is FQGNSA. The CDR3 totals 13 residues. Trimming shortened V by 8 bases and J by 7 bases, and 18 bases separated the two germline ends.

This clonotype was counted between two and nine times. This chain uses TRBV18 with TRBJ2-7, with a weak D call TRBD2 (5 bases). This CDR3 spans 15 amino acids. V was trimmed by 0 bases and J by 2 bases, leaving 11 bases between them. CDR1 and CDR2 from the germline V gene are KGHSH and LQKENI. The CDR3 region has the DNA TGTGCCAGCTCACCACCGGGGAGAACTGCCTACGAGCAGTACTTC. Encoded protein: CASSPPGRTAYEQYF.

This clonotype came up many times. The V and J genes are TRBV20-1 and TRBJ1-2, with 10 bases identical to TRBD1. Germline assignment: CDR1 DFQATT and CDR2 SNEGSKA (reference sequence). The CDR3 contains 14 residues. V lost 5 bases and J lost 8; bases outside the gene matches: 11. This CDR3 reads CSAELDRGILGYTF. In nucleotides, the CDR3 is TGCAGTGCTGAATTGGACAGGGGGATATTAGGCTACACCTTC.

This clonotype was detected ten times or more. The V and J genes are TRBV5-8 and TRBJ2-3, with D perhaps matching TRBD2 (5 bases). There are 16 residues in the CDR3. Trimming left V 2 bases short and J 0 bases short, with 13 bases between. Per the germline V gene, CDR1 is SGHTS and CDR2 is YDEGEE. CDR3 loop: CASSFRAGTSTDTQYF. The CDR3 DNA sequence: TGTGCCAGCAGCTTTAGGGCGGGCACTAGCACAGATACGCAGTATTTT.

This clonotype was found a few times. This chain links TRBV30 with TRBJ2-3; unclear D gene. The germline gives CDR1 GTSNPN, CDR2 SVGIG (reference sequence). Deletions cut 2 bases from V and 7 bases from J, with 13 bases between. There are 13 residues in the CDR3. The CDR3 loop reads CAWSRPRANTQYF. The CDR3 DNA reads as TGTGCCTGGAGTCGCCCTAGGGCAAATACGCAGTATTTT.